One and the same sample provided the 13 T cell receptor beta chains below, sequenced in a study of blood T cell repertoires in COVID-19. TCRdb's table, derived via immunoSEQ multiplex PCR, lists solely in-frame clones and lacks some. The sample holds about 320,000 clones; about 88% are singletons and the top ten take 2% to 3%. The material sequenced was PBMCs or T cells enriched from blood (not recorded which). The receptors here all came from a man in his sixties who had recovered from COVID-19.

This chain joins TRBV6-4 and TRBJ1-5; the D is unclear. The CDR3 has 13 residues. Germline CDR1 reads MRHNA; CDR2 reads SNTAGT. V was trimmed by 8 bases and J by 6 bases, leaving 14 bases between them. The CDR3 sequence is CASAQVVGQPQHF. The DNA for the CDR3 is TGTGCCAGCGCTCAGGTTGTGGGTCAGCCCCAGCATTTT.

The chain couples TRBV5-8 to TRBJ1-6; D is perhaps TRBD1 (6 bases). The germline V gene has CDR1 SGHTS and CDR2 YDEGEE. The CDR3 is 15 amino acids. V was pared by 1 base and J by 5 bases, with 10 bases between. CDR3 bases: TGTGCCAGCAGCTTGACAGGGCTTAATAATTCACCCCTCCACTTT. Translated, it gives CASSLTGLNNSPLHF.

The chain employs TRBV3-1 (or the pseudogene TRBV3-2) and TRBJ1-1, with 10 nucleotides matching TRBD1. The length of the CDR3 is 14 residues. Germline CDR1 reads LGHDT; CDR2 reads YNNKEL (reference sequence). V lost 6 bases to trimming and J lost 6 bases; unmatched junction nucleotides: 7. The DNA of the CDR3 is TGTGCCAGCAGACGGGGACAGGGGATCGCTGAAGCTTTCTTT. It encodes CASRRGQGIAEAFF.

CDR3 DNA: TGTGCCAGTAGTAATGGCGGGACTGACAATCAGCCCCAGCATTTT. This encodes CASSNGGTDNQPQHF. This chain links TRBV19 with TRBJ1-5, with a tentative D call TRBD1 (5 bases). CDR1 and CDR2 from the germline V gene are LNHDA and SQIVND (reference sequence). This CDR3 has 15 amino acids. The V and J ends lost 4 bases and 3 bases respectively, with 13 bases between them.

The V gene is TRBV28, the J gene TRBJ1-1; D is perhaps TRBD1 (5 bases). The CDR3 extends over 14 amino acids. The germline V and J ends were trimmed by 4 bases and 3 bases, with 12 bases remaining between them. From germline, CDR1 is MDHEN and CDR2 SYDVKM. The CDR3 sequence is CASSYRKGDTEAFF. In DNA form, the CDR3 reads TGTGCCAGCAGTTACAGGAAAGGGGACACTGAAGCTTTCTTT.

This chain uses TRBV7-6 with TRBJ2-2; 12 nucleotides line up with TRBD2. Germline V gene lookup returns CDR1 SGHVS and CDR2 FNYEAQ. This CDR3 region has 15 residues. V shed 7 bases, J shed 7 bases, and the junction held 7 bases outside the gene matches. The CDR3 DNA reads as TGTGCCAGCACCGGGACTAGCGGGCGGAACGGGGAGCTGTTTTTT. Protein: CASTGTSGRNGELFF.

Here the CDR3 reads CASSPQMGGAQETQYF. The CDR3 DNA follows: TGTGCCAGCTCACCACAGATGGGGGGGGCCCAAGAGACCCAGTACTTC. J is TRBJ2-5 and V is TRBV18; D may be TRBD2 (7 bases). V lost 1 base to trimming and J lost 1 base, with 13 bases between them. The CDR3 loop spans 16 amino acids. CDR1 KGHSH and CDR2 LQKENI come from the germline V gene. Based on the CDR3 plus reference TRBV18 and TRBJ2-5, the full variable domain is NAGVMQNPRHLVRRRGQEARLRCSPMKGHSHVYWYRQLPEEGLKFMVYLQKENIIDESGMPKERFSAEFPKEGPSILRIQQVVRGDSAAYFCASSPQMGGAQETQYFGPGTRLLVL.

CDR3 in amino acids: CAWSPRGVRRGYTF. The CDR3 coding sequence is TGTGCCTGGAGCCCGCGGGGCGTCAGGCGTGGCTACACCTTC. This chain joins TRBV30 and TRBJ1-2; possibly TRBD1 for D (5 bases). Germline CDR1 reads GTSNPN; CDR2 reads SVGIG (reference sequence). Trimming stripped 3 bases from V and 7 bases from J, with 18 bases between. The CDR3 length is 14 residues.

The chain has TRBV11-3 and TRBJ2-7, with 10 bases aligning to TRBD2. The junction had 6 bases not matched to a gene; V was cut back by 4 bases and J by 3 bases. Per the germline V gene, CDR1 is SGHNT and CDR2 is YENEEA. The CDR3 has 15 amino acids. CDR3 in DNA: TGTGCCAGCAGCTCCAGGGGGACTAGCGTCTACGAGCAGTACTTC. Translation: CASSSRGTSVYEQYF.

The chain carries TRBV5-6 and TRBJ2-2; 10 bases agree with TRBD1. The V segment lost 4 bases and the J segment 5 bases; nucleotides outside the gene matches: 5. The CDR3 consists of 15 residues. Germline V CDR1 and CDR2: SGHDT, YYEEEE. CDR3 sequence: CASSPDRGQTGELFF. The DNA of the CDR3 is TGTGCCAGCAGCCCAGACAGGGGGCAAACCGGGGAGCTGTTTTTT.

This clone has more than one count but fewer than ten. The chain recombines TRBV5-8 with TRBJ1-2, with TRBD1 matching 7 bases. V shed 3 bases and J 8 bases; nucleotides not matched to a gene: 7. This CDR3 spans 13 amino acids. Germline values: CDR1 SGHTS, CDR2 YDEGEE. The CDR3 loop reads CASSSLRGQGYTF. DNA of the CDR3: TGTGCCAGCAGCTCACTAAGGGGGCAGGGCTACACCTTC. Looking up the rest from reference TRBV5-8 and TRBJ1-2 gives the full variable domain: EAGVTQSPTHLIKTRGQQATLRCSPISGHTSVYWYQQALGLGLQFLLWYDEGEERNRGNFPPRFSGRQFPNYSSELNVNALELEDSALYLCASSSLRGQGYTFGSGTRLTVV.

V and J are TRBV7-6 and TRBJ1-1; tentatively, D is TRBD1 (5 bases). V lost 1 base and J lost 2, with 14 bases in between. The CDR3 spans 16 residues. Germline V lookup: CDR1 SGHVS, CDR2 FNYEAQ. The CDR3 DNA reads TGTGCCAGCAGCTTAGATCCAACGGGGACTAACACTGAAGCTTTCTTT. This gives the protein CASSLDPTGTNTEAFF.

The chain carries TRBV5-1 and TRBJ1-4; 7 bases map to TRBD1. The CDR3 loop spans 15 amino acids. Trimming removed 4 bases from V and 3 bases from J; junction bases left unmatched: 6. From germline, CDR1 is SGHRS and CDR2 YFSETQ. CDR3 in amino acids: CASSLTGWSNEKLFF. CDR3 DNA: TGCGCCAGCAGCCTGACAGGGTGGTCTAATGAAAAACTGTTTTTT.